The clone carrying this T cell receptor (beta chain) was observed a few times. Its antigen remains unidentified. This record comes from a study of early T cells in non-severe SARS-CoV-2 infection. In the study overall: From unsorted whole blood, bulk RNA was sequenced, and the chains remained unpaired.

The CDR3 loop spans 13 amino acids. Germline CDR1 reads SNHLY; CDR2 reads FYNNEI. J was trimmed by 2 bases and V by 7 bases; bases with no gene match: 4. Study observations and caveats: The matching step, a VDJdb search, favored anti-spike CD8 responses and missed private and CD4 specificities.

Researchers attached unique molecular identifiers to individual cDNA molecules. A single record per CDR3 protein comes from TCRdb applying MiXCR to the 5' RACE reads. The sample lists fewer than 65,000 distinct CDR3 sequences, around an eighth occurring once. The TCR comes from an adult who was a healthcare worker with PCR-confirmed SARS-CoV-2 infection or an uninfected control (not recorded which). Sequences were obtained from whole blood. V gene TRBV2 combines with J gene TRBJ2-5, with 7 bases matching TRBD2. CDR3 protein: CASKGGRQETQYF. CDR3 DNA: TGTGCCAGCAAGGGCGGGAGACAAGAGACCCAGTACTTC. Variable domain in full (rest from reference TRBV2 and TRBJ2-5): EPEVTQTPSHQVTQMGQEVILRCVPISNHLYFYWYRQILGQKVEFLVSFYNNEISEKSEIFDDQFSVERPDGSNFTLKIRSTKLEDSAMYFCASKGGRQETQYFGPGTRLLVL.